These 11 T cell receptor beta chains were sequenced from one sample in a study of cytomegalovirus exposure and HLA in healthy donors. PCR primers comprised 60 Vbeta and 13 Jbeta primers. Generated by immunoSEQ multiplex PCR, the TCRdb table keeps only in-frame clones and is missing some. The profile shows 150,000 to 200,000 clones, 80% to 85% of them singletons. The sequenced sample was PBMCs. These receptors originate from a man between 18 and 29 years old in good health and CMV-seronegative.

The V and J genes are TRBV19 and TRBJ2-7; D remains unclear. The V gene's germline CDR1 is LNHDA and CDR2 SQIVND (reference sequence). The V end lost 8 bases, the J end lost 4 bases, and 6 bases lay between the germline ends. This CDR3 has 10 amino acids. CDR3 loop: CASGSYEQYF. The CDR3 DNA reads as TGTGCCAGTGGCTCTTACGAGCAGTACTTC. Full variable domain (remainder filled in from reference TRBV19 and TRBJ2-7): DGGITQSPKYLFRKEGQNVTLSCEQNLNHDAMYWYRQDPGQGLRLIYYSQIVNDFQKGDIAEGYSVSREKKESFPLTVTSAQKNPTAFYLCASGSYEQYFGPGTRLTVT.

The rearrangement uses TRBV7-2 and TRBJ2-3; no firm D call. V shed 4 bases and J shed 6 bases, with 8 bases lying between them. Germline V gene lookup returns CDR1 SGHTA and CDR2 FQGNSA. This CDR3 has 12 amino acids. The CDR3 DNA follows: TGTGCCAGCAGCTCGGCGCGGGATACGCAGTATTTT. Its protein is CASSSARDTQYF.

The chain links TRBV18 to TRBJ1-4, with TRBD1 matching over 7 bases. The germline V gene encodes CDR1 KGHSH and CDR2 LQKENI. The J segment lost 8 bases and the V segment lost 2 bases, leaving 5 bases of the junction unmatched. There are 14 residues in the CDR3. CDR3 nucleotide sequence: TGTGCCAGCTCACCAAAGGGGGCGGGCGAAAAACTGTTTTTT. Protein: CASSPKGAGEKLFF.

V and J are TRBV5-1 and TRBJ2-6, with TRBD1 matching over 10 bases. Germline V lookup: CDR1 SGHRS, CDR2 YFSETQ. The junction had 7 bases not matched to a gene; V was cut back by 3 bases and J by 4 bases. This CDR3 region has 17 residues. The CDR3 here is CASSSGQGFRGANVLTF. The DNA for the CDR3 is TGCGCCAGCAGCTCGGGACAGGGGTTCAGAGGGGCCAACGTCCTGACTTTC. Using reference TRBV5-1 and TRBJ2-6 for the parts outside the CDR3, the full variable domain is KAGVTQTPRYLIKTRGQQVTLSCSPISGHRSVSWYQQTPGQGLQFLFEYFSETQRNKGNFPGRFSGRQFSNSRSEMNVSTLELGDSALYLCASSSGQGFRGANVLTFGAGSRLTVL.

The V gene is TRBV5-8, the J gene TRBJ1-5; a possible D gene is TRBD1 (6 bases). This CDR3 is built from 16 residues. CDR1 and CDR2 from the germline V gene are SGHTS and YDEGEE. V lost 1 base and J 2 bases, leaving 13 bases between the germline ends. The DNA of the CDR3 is TGTGCCAGCAGCTTGTATGGGGGGGCGGGCAATCAGCCCCAGCATTTT. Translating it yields CASSLYGGAGNQPQHF. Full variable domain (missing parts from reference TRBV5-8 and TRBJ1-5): EAGVTQSPTHLIKTRGQQATLRCSPISGHTSVYWYQQALGLGLQFLLWYDEGEERNRGNFPPRFSGRQFPNYSSELNVNALELEDSALYLCASSLYGGAGNQPQHFGDGTRLSIL.

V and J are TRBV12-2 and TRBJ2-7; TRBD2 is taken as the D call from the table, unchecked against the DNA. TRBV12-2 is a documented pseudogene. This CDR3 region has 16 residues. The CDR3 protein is CASRPRGSALTYEQYF. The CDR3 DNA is TGTGCAAGTCGCCCCCGGGGTAGCGCGCTAACCTACGAGCAGTACTTC.

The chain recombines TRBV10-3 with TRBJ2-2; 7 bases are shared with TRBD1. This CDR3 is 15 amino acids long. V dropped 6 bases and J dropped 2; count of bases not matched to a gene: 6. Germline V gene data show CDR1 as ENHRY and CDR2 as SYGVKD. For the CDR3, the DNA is TGTGCCATCAGCGGGACAGCTGGAAACACCGGGGAGCTGTTTTTT. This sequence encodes CAISGTAGNTGELFF.

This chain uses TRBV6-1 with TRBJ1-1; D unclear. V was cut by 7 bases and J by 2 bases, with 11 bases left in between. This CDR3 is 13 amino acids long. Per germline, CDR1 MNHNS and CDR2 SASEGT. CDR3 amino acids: CASILGVNTEAFF. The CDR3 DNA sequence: TGTGCCAGCATCCTCGGGGTAAACACTGAAGCTTTCTTT.

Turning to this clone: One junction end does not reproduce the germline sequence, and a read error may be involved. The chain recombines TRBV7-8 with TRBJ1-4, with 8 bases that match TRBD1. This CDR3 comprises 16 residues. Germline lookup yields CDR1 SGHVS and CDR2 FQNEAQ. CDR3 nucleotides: TGTGCCAGCAGCCGGCATCTGGACAGGGTTGGTGAAAAACCGTTTTTT. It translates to CASSRHLDRVGEKPFF.

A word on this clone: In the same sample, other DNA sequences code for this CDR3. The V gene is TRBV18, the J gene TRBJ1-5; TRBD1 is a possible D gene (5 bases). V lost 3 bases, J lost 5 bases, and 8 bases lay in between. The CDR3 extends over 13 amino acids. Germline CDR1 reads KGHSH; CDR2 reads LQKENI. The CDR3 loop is CASSPGGDQPQHF. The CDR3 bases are TGTGCCAGCTCACCGGGGGGGGATCAGCCCCAGCATTTT.

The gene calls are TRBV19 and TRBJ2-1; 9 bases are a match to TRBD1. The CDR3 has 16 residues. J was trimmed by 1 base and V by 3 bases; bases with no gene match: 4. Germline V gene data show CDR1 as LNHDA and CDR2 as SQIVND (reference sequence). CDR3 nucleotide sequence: TGTGCCAGTAGTATCCAGGGACAGGGATCCTACAATGAGCAGTTCTTC. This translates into CASSIQGQGSYNEQFF.